This T cell receptor beta chain was captured by sequencing in a study of technical replicates of blood from a few donors. In germline, CDR1 is MNHNS, CDR2 SASEGT. V was cut by 6 bases and J by 0 bases, with 11 bases left in between. This CDR3 is built from 14 residues. Measured with immunoSEQ multiplex PCR; TCRdb has only the in-frame clones, and not every one. The table has more than 90,000 clones, under 97% seen once. Sequencing input: T cells isolated from PBMCs. This clonotype was obtained from a human donor in good health. The chain has TRBV6-1 and TRBJ2-5, with a tentative D call TRBD2 (6 bases). The CDR3 spells CASRRGLDQETQYF. Here the CDR3 DNA reads TGTGCCAGCAGGAGGGGACTGGACCAAGAGACCCAGTACTTC.